The TCR beta chain described here comes from a study of T-cell reconstitution after alpha-beta-depleted transplantation in children. This clonotype was seen ten or more times. No antigen is known for it. This CDR3 spans 16 amino acids. Trimming took 7 bases from V and 0 from J, leaving 19 bases between them. The germline gives CDR1 SQVTM, CDR2 ANQGSEA. Unique molecular identifiers featured in how the TCRbeta library was prepared. TCRdb reanalysed the PCR reads using MiXCR and keeps one entry per CDR3 protein. The data hold approximately 300,000 distinct CDR3 sequences, with around 9.1% observed a single time. Overall study results and limits: There were some patients whose high TCRbeta diversity at day 60 came from surviving recipient T cells and thymic progenitors. At the one-year point after transplant, T-cell counts and TCRbeta diversity were found to come mostly from T cells that had been newly produced.

The chain couples TRBV29-1 to TRBJ1-3; no reliable D call. Sequenced here: PBMCs, sampled before TCRalphabeta/CD19-depleted stem cell transplant. The TCR originated in a boy less than two years old with acute myeloid leukemia, due to receive a stem cell transplant. The CDR3 coding sequence is TGCAGCGCCCCTCGCCCCTGGGTTGACTCTGGAAACACCATATATTTT. It translates to CSAPRPWVDSGNTIYF.